This T cell receptor beta chain originates from a study of blood T cell repertoires in COVID-19. Study-level information: Sites across the United States, Italy and Spain contributed samples from acute and convalescent COVID-19. In each case, the material was cDNA or gDNA derived from T cells, B-cell-depleted T cells, or PBMCs.

Original analysis: Reference gene primer amplification in the assay estimated nucleated cell counts. Clones were sequenced by immunoSEQ multiplex PCR, and TCRdb holds only the in-frame ones, with some missing. The DNA gave D and trimming, while V, J and clone size come from that table. The sample holds some 160,000 clones; about four fifths are singletons and the top ten take approximately 2.6%. Between the trimmed V and J ends, which lost 1 base and 7 bases, there was a span of 13 bases. The CDR3 totals 14 residues. Germline CDR1 SGHTA, CDR2 FQGNSA. Patients at the Seattle site were enrolled during active infection and followed longitudinally.

The chain carries TRBV7-2 and TRBJ1-2, with no clear D. The clonotype was recovered from a woman of 80 years or more with COVID-19, enrolled during active disease. Sequencing was performed on peripheral blood. CDR3 coding DNA: TGTGCCAGCAGCTTAGAGGTGGGCGCGGGTGGCTACACCTTC. Translating it yields CASSLEVGAGGYTF.